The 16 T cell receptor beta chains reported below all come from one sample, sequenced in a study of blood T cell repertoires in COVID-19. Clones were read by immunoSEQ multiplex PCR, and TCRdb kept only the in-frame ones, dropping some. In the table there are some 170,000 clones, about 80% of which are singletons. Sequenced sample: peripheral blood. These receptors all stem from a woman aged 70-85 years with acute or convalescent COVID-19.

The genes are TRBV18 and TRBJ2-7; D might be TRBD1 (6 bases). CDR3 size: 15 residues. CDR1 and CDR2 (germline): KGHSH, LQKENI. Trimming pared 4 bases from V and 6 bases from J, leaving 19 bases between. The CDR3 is CASSQGDGKSGEQYF. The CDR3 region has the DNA TGTGCCAGCTCACAGGGGGACGGTAAATCTGGCGAGCAGTACTTC.

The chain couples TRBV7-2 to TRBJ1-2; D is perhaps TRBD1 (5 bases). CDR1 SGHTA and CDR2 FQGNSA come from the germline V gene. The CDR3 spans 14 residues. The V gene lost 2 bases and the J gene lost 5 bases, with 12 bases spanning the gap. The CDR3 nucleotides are TGTGCCAGCAGCTTAACAGGATCAGGGTATGGCTACACCTTC. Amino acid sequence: CASSLTGSGYGYTF.

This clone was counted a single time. The CDR3 is CSAREDEKLFF. CDR3 sequence (DNA): TGCAGTGCCCGCGAGGATGAAAAACTGTTTTTT. The J gene is TRBJ1-4, the V gene TRBV20-1; D unresolved. With 6 bases removed from V and 6 bases from J, the gap between germline ends came to 8 bases. Germline-derived CDR1 and CDR2 are DFQATT and SNEGSKA (reference sequence). The CDR3 spans 11 residues.

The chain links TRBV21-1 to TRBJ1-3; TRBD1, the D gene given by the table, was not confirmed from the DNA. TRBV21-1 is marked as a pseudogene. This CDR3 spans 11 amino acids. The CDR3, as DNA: TGTGCCAGGACAGCTGGAAACACCATATATTTT. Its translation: CARTAGNTIYF.

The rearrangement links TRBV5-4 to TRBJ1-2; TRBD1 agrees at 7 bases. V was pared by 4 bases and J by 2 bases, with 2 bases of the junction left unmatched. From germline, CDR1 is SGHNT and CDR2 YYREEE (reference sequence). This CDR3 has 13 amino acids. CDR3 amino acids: CASSQQGNYGYTF. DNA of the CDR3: TGTGCCAGCAGCCAACAGGGGAACTATGGCTACACCTTC. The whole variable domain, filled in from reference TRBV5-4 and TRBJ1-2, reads ETGVTQSPTHLIKTRGQQVTLRCSSQSGHNTVSWYQQALGQGPQFIFQYYREEENGRGNFPPRFSGLQFPNYSSELNVNALELDDSALYLCASSQQGNYGYTFGSGTRLTVV.

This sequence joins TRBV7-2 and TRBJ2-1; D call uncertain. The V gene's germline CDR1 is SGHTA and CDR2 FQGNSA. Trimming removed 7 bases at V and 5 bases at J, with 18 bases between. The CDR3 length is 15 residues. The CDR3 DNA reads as TGTGCCAGCAACCCTGGCCTCCGGGTTAACAATGAGCAGTTCTTC. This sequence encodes CASNPGLRVNNEQFF.

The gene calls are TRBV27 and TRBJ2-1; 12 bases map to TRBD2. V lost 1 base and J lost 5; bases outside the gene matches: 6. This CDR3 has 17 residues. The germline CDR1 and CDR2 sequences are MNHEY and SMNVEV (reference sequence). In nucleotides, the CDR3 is TGTGCCAGCAGTTTATTTGCTCTAGCGGGAGGGAACAATGAGCAGTTCTTC. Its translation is CASSLFALAGGNNEQFF.

In DNA form, the CDR3 reads TGTGCCAGCTCCCTCCGGGAGCCTCCTTTAAATGAGCAGTTCTTC. Residues: CASSLREPPLNEQFF. V and J are TRBV2 and TRBJ2-1; D might be TRBD2 (6 bases). CDR1 and CDR2 (germline): SNHLY, FYNNEI. The CDR3 has 15 amino acids. Trimming removed 8 bases at V and 7 bases at J, with 21 bases between.

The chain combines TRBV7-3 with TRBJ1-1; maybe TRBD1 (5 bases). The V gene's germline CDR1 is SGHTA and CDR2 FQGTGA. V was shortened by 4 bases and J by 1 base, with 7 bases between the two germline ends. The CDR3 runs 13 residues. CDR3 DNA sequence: TGTGCCAGCAGCTCCCAGGGGAACACTGAAGCTTTCTTT. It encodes CASSSQGNTEAFF.

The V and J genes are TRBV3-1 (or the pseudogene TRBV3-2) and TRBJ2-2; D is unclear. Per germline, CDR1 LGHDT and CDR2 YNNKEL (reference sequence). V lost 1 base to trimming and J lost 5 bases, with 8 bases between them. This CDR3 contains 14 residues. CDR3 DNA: TGTGCCAGCAGCCAAGCTTTAGTGACCGGGGAGCTGTTTTTT. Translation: CASSQALVTGELFF.

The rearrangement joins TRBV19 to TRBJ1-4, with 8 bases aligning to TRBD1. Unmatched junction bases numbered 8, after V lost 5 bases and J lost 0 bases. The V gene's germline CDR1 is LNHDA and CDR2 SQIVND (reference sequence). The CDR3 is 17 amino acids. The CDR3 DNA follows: TGTGCCAGTAGTTCTCGGACAGGGCTAGCAACTAATGAAAAACTGTTTTTT. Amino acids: CASSSRTGLATNEKLFF.

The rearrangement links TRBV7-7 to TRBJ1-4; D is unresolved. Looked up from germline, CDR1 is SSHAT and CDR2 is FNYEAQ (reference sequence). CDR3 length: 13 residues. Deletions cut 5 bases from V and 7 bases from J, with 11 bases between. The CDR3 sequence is CASSPSPSEKLFF. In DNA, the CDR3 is TGTGCCAGCAGCCCATCCCCGAGTGAAAAACTGTTTTTT.

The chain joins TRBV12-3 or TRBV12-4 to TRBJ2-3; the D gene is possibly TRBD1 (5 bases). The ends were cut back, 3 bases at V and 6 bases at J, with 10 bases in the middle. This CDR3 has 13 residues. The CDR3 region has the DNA TGTGCCAGCAGTTTCGCTACAGGTGATACGCAGTATTTT. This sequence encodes CASSFATGDTQYF.

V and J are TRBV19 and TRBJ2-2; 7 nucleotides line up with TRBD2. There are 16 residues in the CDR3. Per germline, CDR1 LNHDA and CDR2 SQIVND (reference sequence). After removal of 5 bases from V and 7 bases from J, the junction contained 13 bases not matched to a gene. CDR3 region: CASSWAPGLKVGELFF. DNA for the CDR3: TGTGCCAGTAGTTGGGCTCCGGGACTAAAGGTCGGGGAGCTGTTTTTT.

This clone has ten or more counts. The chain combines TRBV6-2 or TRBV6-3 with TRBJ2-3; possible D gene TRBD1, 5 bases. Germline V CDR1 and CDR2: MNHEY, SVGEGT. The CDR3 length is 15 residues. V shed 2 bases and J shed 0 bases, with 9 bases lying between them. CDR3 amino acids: CASSYAGLSTDTQYF. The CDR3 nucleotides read TGTGCCAGCAGTTACGCAGGGTTGAGCACAGATACGCAGTATTTT.

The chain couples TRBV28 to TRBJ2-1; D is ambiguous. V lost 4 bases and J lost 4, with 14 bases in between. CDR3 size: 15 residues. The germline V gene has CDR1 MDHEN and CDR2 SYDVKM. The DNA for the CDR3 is TGTGCCAGCAGTTCTCCAATGTCGAGGTACAATGAGCAGTTCTTC. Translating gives CASSSPMSRYNEQFF.